The next 24 T cell receptor beta chains were all read from a single sample in a study of T cells in Graves' hyperthyroidism and ophthalmopathy. The investigators amplified TCR beta CDR3 regions from RNA transcripts. The study used the HTBI primer set for a first-round RT-PCR of the TCR CDR3. TCRdb called the multiplex PCR reads again in MiXCR, with one record for every CDR3 protein. The repertoire has some 350,000 distinct CDR3 sequences, about 18% of them found once; the top ten carry roughly 3.5%. The material sequenced was blood. The source of these receptors is a woman under 30 with Graves' hyperthyroidism.

The chain carries TRBV5-1 and TRBJ1-5; a possible D gene is TRBD1 (6 bases). Per the germline V gene, CDR1 is SGHRS and CDR2 is YFSETQ. Trimming removed 4 bases at V and 0 bases at J, with 11 bases between. CDR3 length equals 15 residues. This CDR3 reads CASSPDSYSNQPQHF. The CDR3 nucleotides read TGCGCCAGCAGCCCGGACAGCTATAGCAATCAGCCCCAGCATTTT.

This clonotype was seen ten or more times. The chain recombines TRBV27 with TRBJ1-5; no definite D call. This CDR3 contains 15 residues. Germline V gene data show CDR1 as MNHEY and CDR2 as SMNVEV (reference sequence). V was shortened by 3 bases and J by 2 bases, with 11 bases between the two germline ends. The CDR3 coding sequence is TGTGCCAGCAGTTTCCGTAATCCTGGCAATCAGCCCCAGCATTTT. It translates to CASSFRNPGNQPQHF.

The V and J genes are TRBV24-1 and TRBJ2-5, with 9 bases aligning to TRBD1. Germline lookup yields CDR1 KGHDR and CDR2 SFDVKD. The ends lost 1 base at V and 5 bases at J; junction bases unmatched: 22. The CDR3 spans 21 residues. The CDR3 region is CATSDFSPRIPGQGFLETQYF. CDR3 DNA sequence: TGTGCCACCAGTGATTTCTCCCCTCGAATACCGGGACAGGGATTTTTGGAGACCCAGTACTTC.

This clonotype was detected ten times or more. The chain links TRBV28 to TRBJ2-7; 7 bases map to TRBD1. There are 15 residues in the CDR3. CDR1 and CDR2 (germline): MDHEN, SYDVKM. J lost 6 bases, V lost 8 bases, and 16 bases had no gene match. For the CDR3, the DNA is TGTGCCAGCGGAGCTTTAGGGCGACAGGGACGCGAGCAGTACTTC. Translation gives CASGALGRQGREQYF.

This clonotype has ten or more counts. This rearrangement joins TRBV4-2 to TRBJ1-1; D might be TRBD1 (5 bases). V was cut by 5 bases and J by 3 bases, with 13 bases left in between. The germline V gene has CDR1 LGHNA and CDR2 YNFKEQ. The CDR3 loop spans 14 amino acids. This CDR3 reads CASSGGWGDTEAFF. Written as DNA, the CDR3 is TGTGCCAGCAGCGGGGGGTGGGGCGACACTGAAGCTTTCTTT.

This clonotype was seen ten or more times. The rearrangement joins TRBV12-3 or TRBV12-4 to TRBJ1-5; possible D gene TRBD1, 6 bases. The CDR3 is 14 residues long. Trimming removed 1 base from V and 7 bases from J, with 11 bases in between. CDR3 in amino acids: CASSLDGGRQPQHF. The CDR3 bases are TGTGCCAGCAGTTTAGATGGGGGCCGACAGCCCCAGCATTTT.

This clonotype was counted many times. The chain uses TRBV5-1 and TRBJ1-2, with D maybe TRBD1 (6 bases). The CDR3 covers 13 residues. The germline V gene encodes CDR1 SGHRS and CDR2 YFSETQ. V shed 7 bases and J shed 6 bases, with 16 bases lying between them. CDR3: CASPIGGADGYTF. The CDR3 DNA sequence: TGCGCCAGCCCAATCGGGGGGGCTGATGGCTACACCTTC.

This clonotype was observed a handful of times. The rearrangement links TRBV19 to TRBJ2-2; D unclear. Deletions cut 1 base from V and 3 bases from J, with 9 bases between. Per germline, CDR1 LNHDA and CDR2 SQIVND (reference sequence). CDR3 size: 15 residues. The DNA for the CDR3 is TGTGCCAGTAGTATAGGAGAACAGCACACCGGGGAGCTGTTTTTT. This codes for CASSIGEQHTGELFF. The full variable domain, in which reference TRBV19 and TRBJ2-2 provide the parts outside the CDR3, is DGGITQSPKYLFRKEGQNVTLSCEQNLNHDAMYWYRQDPGQGLRLIYYSQIVNDFQKGDIAEGYSVSREKKESFPLTVTSAQKNPTAFYLCASSIGEQHTGELFFGEGSRLTVL.

There are many counts of this clonotype. The chain couples TRBV27 to TRBJ1-2, with a possible D match to TRBD1 (5 bases). The CDR3 sequence is 14 residues long. CDR1 is MNHEY and CDR2 is SMNVEV in the germline V gene (reference sequence). V was clipped by 0 bases and J by 2 bases, with 7 bases between them. CDR3 coding DNA: TGTGCCAGCAGTTTATCCGCAGGGAACTATGGCTACACCTTC. Translation gives CASSLSAGNYGYTF.

This clonotype occurred many times. The chain has TRBV12-3 or TRBV12-4 and TRBJ2-7; 7 bases line up with TRBD1. The CDR3 covers 13 residues. V gave up 6 bases and J gave up 2 bases; unmatched junction bases: 4. This CDR3 reads CASSRGQAYEQYF. DNA of the CDR3: TGTGCCAGCAGCCGCGGACAGGCCTACGAGCAGTACTTC.

The table lists this clonotype with many counts. The V and J genes are TRBV27 and TRBJ2-5; 10 bases are shared with TRBD1. CDR1 and CDR2 (germline): MNHEY, SMNVEV (reference sequence). The CDR3 runs to 16 residues. Trimming removed 6 bases from V and 4 bases from J; junction bases left unmatched: 11. CDR3 sequence: CASSPMGQGRSETQYF. The CDR3 DNA reads TGTGCCAGCAGCCCCATGGGACAGGGGCGTTCAGAGACCCAGTACTTC.

In its sample, this clonotype was seen a few times. V and J are TRBV15 and TRBJ2-5; perhaps TRBD1 as D (5 bases). The CDR3 is made up of 14 amino acids. Germline values: CDR1 LNHNV, CDR2 YYDKDF (reference sequence). V was pared by 3 bases and J by 5 bases, with 13 bases between. The CDR3 nucleotides are TGTGCCACCAGCAGGGACACTGCTTGGGAGACCCAGTACTTC. Residues: CATSRDTAWETQYF.

This clonotype was counted many times. This chain joins TRBV6-1 and TRBJ2-7, with 7 nucleotides matching TRBD2. Germline V gene sequence: CDR1 MNHNS, CDR2 SASEGT. CDR3 length: 16 residues. V was clipped by 6 bases and J by 0 bases; unmatched bases: 11. The CDR3 nucleotides are TGTGCCAGCAGACCTAGCGGTGGGCTAAACTCCTACGAGCAGTACTTC. The encoded protein is CASRPSGGLNSYEQYF.

Many counts were recorded for this clonotype. The chain couples TRBV2 to TRBJ2-7, with D maybe TRBD1 (5 bases). The CDR3 contains 13 residues. The V end lost 7 bases, the J end lost 2 bases, and 12 bases lay between the germline ends. Per germline, CDR1 SNHLY and CDR2 FYNNEI. The CDR3 DNA reads as TGTGCCAGCATGAGGACATCCCCCTACGAGCAGTACTTC. As protein: CASMRTSPYEQYF.

As for this clonotype: A much larger clone lies one base from this, so it may be a read error. This sequence joins TRBV6-1 and TRBJ2-2, with D possibly matching TRBD2 (5 bases). The CDR3 totals 13 residues. Germline assignment: CDR1 MNHNS and CDR2 SASEGT. The V end lost 7 bases, the J end lost 1 base, and 7 bases lay between the germline ends. CDR3 amino acids: CASNGENTGELFF. The CDR3 nucleotides read TGTGCCAGCAACGGGGAGAACACCGGGGAGCTGTTTTTT.

This clonotype was counted only a few times. At one end the junction does not follow the germline gene, possibly because of a read error. V is TRBV4-1 and J is TRBJ2-2; D gene ambiguous. The CDR3 totals 16 residues. The germline V gene has CDR1 MGHRA and CDR2 YSYEKL. DNA of the CDR3: TGCGCCAGCAGCCAAGATCTCCGGGCGAACACTGGGGAGCTGTTTTTT. This sequence encodes CASSQDLRANTGELFF.

This clonotype was recorded many times. V gene TRBV20-1 combines with J gene TRBJ1-1, with no clear D. Looked up from germline, CDR1 is DFQATT and CDR2 is SNEGSKA (reference sequence). Trimming left V 3 bases short and J 5 bases short, with 10 bases between. The CDR3 length is 12 residues. The DNA for the CDR3 is TGCAGTGCTAGGGAAGGTAGAACTGAAGCTTTCTTT. Protein product: CSAREGRTEAFF.

This clonotype was observed many times. This chain uses TRBV7-3 with TRBJ1-1; weak D call: TRBD1 (5 bases). This CDR3 has 13 amino acids. Germline CDR1 and CDR2: SGHTA and FQGTGA. The V and J ends lost 5 bases and 5 bases respectively, with 12 bases between them. The CDR3: CASSPLEGTEAFF. CDR3 DNA: TGTGCCAGCAGCCCCCTGGAGGGGACTGAAGCTTTCTTT.

This clonotype was picked up many times. The rearrangement joins TRBV6-2 or TRBV6-3 to TRBJ1-6, with 9 nucleotides matching TRBD1. J lost 11 bases, V lost 6 bases, and 5 bases had no gene match. The CDR3 loop spans 13 amino acids. Germline loops: CDR1 MNHEY, CDR2 SVGEGT. The CDR3 DNA reads TGTGCCAGCAGAAGGACAGGGGAAACACCCCTCCACTTT. It specifies CASRRTGETPLHF.

There are a few counts of this clonotype. The chain has TRBV7-9 and TRBJ1-6; D is unresolved. Trimming stripped 4 bases from V and 8 bases from J, with 6 bases between. This CDR3 is 12 amino acids long. Per the germline V gene, CDR1 is SEHNR and CDR2 is FQNEAQ (reference sequence). CDR3 bases: TGTGCCAGCAGCTCTAGGGATTCACCCCTCCACTTT. Its protein product is CASSSRDSPLHF.

In this sample, this clonotype turned up a few times. The genes are TRBV12-3 or TRBV12-4 and TRBJ1-1, with TRBD1 matching over 7 bases. Trimming at V came to 7 bases and at J to 2 bases, leaving 4 bases not matched to a gene. CDR3 length: 13 amino acids. CDR3 protein: CASTRGRNTEAFF. The CDR3 DNA sequence: TGTGCCAGCACTAGGGGGCGTAACACTGAAGCTTTCTTT.

This clonotype was picked up many times. The rearrangement links TRBV9 to TRBJ1-2; 7 bases align to TRBD1. The CDR3 length is 14 residues. Trimming at V came to 7 bases and at J to 5 bases, leaving 11 bases not matched to a gene. From germline, CDR1 is SGDLS and CDR2 YYNGEE. The CDR3 coding sequence is TGTGCCAGCTACGCGGACAGGAGCCCTTATGGCTACACCTTC. This encodes CASYADRSPYGYTF.

This rearrangement joins TRBV7-8 to TRBJ1-5; 7 bases are a match to TRBD1. J was trimmed by 7 bases and V by 4 bases; bases with no gene match: 13. CDR1 is SGHVS, CDR2 FQNEAQ, per germline. This CDR3 has 16 amino acids. The chain's CDR3 is CASSWVGGLGGQPQHF. The CDR3 DNA sequence: TGTGCCAGCAGCTGGGTGGGGGGACTAGGGGGCCAGCCCCAGCATTTT.

This clonotype was recorded many times. J is TRBJ1-2 and V is TRBV27; unclear D gene. The CDR3 consists of 14 residues. Trimming stripped 5 bases from V and 1 base from J, with 11 bases between. CDR1 and CDR2 (germline): MNHEY, SMNVEV (reference sequence). In nucleotides, the CDR3 is TGTGCCAGCAGTGCCGACAACTTTAACTATGGCTACACCTTC. This translates into CASSADNFNYGYTF.